This passage covers 4 T cell receptor beta chains from one sample sequenced in a study of T cell changes during pregnancy in multiple sclerosis. The repertoire was sequenced with immunoSEQ multiplex PCR; TCRdb's copy has only in-frame clones and lacks some. The sample yields about 40,000 clones, roughly 94% seen once. The specimen was peripheral blood, collected in the third trimester of pregnancy. Source of these receptors: a female donor with multiple sclerosis, enrolled in a pregnancy study.

The chain links TRBV19 to TRBJ2-5; perhaps TRBD1 as D (5 bases). The CDR3 contains 14 residues. CDR1 is LNHDA, CDR2 SQIVND, per germline (reference sequence). Trimming left V 3 bases short and J 1 base short, with 9 bases between. In DNA, the CDR3 is TGTGCCAGTAGTATCTCTGGGGCCCAAGAGACCCAGTACTTC. Its translation: CASSISGAQETQYF.

This rearrangement joins TRBV19 to TRBJ1-2; 7 bases align to TRBD1. J lost 8 bases, V lost 7 bases, and 10 bases had no gene match. Germline V CDR1 and CDR2: LNHDA, SQIVND (reference sequence). The CDR3 runs to 13 residues. The CDR3 bases are TGTGCCAGTACCCCGACAGGGCGTGGGGGCTACACCTTC. This translates into CASTPTGRGGYTF.

The chain combines TRBV6-1 with TRBJ2-2; TRBD2 agrees at 11 bases. This CDR3 has 15 residues. Germline V lookup: CDR1 MNHNS, CDR2 SASEGT. The junction had 2 bases not matched to a gene; V was cut back by 2 bases and J by 6 bases. The CDR3 DNA follows: TGTGCCAGCAGTGAAACTAGCGGGGGATCCGGGGAGCTGTTTTTT. Its protein product is CASSETSGGSGELFF.

The chain carries TRBV7-9 and TRBJ2-3; 7 positions match TRBD2. This CDR3 is 14 amino acids long. Trimming at V came to 5 bases and at J to 1 base, leaving 3 bases not matched to a gene. Germline V gene lookup returns CDR1 SEHNR and CDR2 FQNEAQ (reference sequence). The CDR3 is CASSGSGGTDTQYF. CDR3 coding DNA: TGTGCCAGCAGCGGAAGCGGGGGCACAGATACGCAGTATTTT. The full variable domain, completed using reference TRBV7-9 and TRBJ2-3, is DTGVSQNPRHKITKRGQNVTFRCDPISEHNRLYWYRQTLGQGPEFLTYFQNEAQLEKSRLLSDRFSAERPKGSFSTLEIQRTEQGDSAMYLCASSGSGGTDTQYFGPGTRLTVL.